This entry lists 22 T cell receptor beta chains sequenced from one sample in a study of T-cell memory formation after mild COVID-19. TCRdb re-called the 5' RACE reads with MiXCR, one entry per CDR3 protein. This table has 300,000 to 350,000 distinct CDR3 sequences, approximately 14% appearing once. Sequencing was done on a sample of PBMCs or a T cell subset sorted from them (not recorded which). The receptors come from a man aged 18 to 35 who had mild COVID-19 (a few samples of this study predate the infection). Cell type and time point are not known.

There are a few counts of this clonotype. The CDR3: CASSSNSDSYYGYTF. The CDR3 coding sequence is TGTGCCAGCAGCTCAAACTCGGACAGCTACTATGGCTACACCTTC. The V gene is TRBV7-2, the J gene TRBJ1-2; weak D call: TRBD1 (6 bases). Trimming took 4 bases from V and 3 from J, leaving 15 bases between them. The CDR3 has 15 residues. The V gene's germline CDR1 is SGHTA and CDR2 FQGNSA. The entire variable domain, with the rest obtained from reference TRBV7-2 and TRBJ1-2, is as follows: GAGVSQSPSNKVTEKGKDVELRCDPISGHTALYWYRQSLGQGLEFLIYFQGNSAPDKSGLPSDRFSAERTGGSVSTLTIQRTQQEDSAVYLCASSSNSDSYYGYTFGSGTRLTVV.

The J gene is TRBJ2-4, the V gene TRBV7-2, with unresolved D. Between the trimmed V and J ends, which lost 1 base and 2 bases, there was a span of 9 bases. CDR1 and CDR2 (germline): SGHTA, FQGNSA. CDR3 length: 15 amino acids. The CDR3: CASSLVGYPKNIQYF. In DNA form, the CDR3 reads TGTGCCAGCAGCTTAGTAGGGTATCCCAAAAACATTCAGTACTTC.

Ten or more counts support this clonotype. The V and J genes are TRBV11-2 and TRBJ1-5; no firm D call. From germline, CDR1 is SGHAT and CDR2 FQNNGV. CDR3 length: 15 residues. V lost 5 bases and J lost 7, with 18 bases in between. The CDR3 nucleotides read TGTGCCAGCAGCCCCGCCCTTGGGGTCGGGCAGCCCCAGCATTTT. Its protein is CASSPALGVGQPQHF.

The J gene is TRBJ2-3, the V gene TRBV2; 12 positions match TRBD2. Germline V gene sequence: CDR1 SNHLY, CDR2 FYNNEI. CDR3 length: 16 residues. The V and J ends lost 5 bases and 6 bases, in that order; junction bases with no gene match: 9. DNA for the CDR3: TGTGCCAGCAGTTCGGATTCTAGCGGGGGGGCGGATACGCAGTATTTT. This translates into CASSSDSSGGADTQYF.

The chain carries TRBV9 and TRBJ1-5; D remains unclear. The CDR3 has 21 residues. V shed 2 bases and J shed 2 bases, with 29 bases lying between them. CDR1 is SGDLS, CDR2 YYNGEE, per germline. CDR3 nucleotide sequence: TGTGCCAGCAGCGTTGTCTTTACCCCGGGCCTTACCACCGGAGGCAATCAGCCCCAGCATTTT. Translation: CASSVVFTPGLTTGGNQPQHF.

This clonotype was picked up a small number of times. The chain joins TRBV6-2 or TRBV6-3 to TRBJ1-2, with D perhaps matching TRBD1 (5 bases). Germline V CDR1 and CDR2: MNHEY, SVGEGT. This CDR3 spans 16 amino acids. Between the trimmed V and J ends, which lost 8 bases and 4 bases, there was a span of 23 bases. The CDR3 DNA follows: TGTGCCAGCGGCCATTACGGTGGGGGTTTCGGCTATGGCTACACCTTC. Translating it yields CASGHYGGGFGYGYTF.

The chain combines TRBV7-2 with TRBJ1-6; TRBD1 is a possible D gene (6 bases). Germline loops: CDR1 SGHTA, CDR2 FQGNSA. The CDR3 extends over 13 amino acids. Trimming removed 6 bases from V and 11 bases from J, with 14 bases in between. The CDR3 reads CASSLTGNPPLHF. The CDR3 nucleotides read TGTGCCAGCAGTCTTACAGGGAACCCACCCCTCCACTTT. The full variable domain, rest sourced from reference TRBV7-2 and TRBJ1-6, is GAGVSQSPSNKVTEKGKDVELRCDPISGHTALYWYRQSLGQGLEFLIYFQGNSAPDKSGLPSDRFSAERTGGSVSTLTIQRTQQEDSAVYLCASSLTGNPPLHFGNGTRLTVT.

CDR3 in DNA: TGTGCCAGCTCGACCCAGGGGGCGCTGGAGACCCAGTACTTC. It specifies CASSTQGALETQYF. The chain uses TRBV7-2 and TRBJ2-5; 8 bases line up with TRBD1. Trimming cost V 8 bases and J 5 bases; bases outside gene matches: 10. The CDR3 runs 14 residues. Germline loops: CDR1 SGHTA, CDR2 FQGNSA. Full variable domain (rest looked up from reference TRBV7-2 and TRBJ2-5): GAGVSQSPSNKVTEKGKDVELRCDPISGHTALYWYRQSLGQGLEFLIYFQGNSAPDKSGLPSDRFSAERTGGSVSTLTIQRTQQEDSAVYLCASSTQGALETQYFGPGTRLLVL.

Only a few counts were recorded for this clonotype. This clone may be a read error of a much larger clone one base away. The V and J genes are TRBV5-1 and TRBJ2-5; perhaps TRBD2 as D (6 bases). CDR1 is SGHRS, CDR2 YFSETQ, per germline. The CDR3 totals 13 residues. The DNA for the CDR3 is TGCGCCAGCAGTGAAATTGGAGGGGAGAACCAGTACTTC. The encoded protein is CASSEIGGENQYF. Based on the CDR3 plus reference TRBV5-1 and TRBJ2-5, the full variable domain is KAGVTQTPRYLIKTRGQQVTLSCSPISGHRSVSWYQQTPGQGLQFLFEYFSETQRNKGNFPGRFSGRQFSNSRSEMNVSTLELGDSALYLCASSEIGGENQYFGPGTRLLVL.

This clonotype was seen only a few times. V usage is TRBV7-9 and J usage is TRBJ2-2, with D unclear. There are 15 residues in the CDR3. The germline V and J ends were trimmed by 7 bases and 6 bases, with 18 bases remaining between them. The germline CDR1 and CDR2 sequences are SEHNR and FQNEAQ (reference sequence). CDR3 sequence: CASTPPGLMSGELFF. The CDR3 DNA reads as TGTGCCAGCACCCCACCCGGGTTGATGTCCGGGGAGCTGTTTTTT.

This clonotype was recorded a few times. The V call is TRBV6-2 or TRBV6-3, the J call TRBJ2-7; 8 bases are shared with TRBD2. From germline, CDR1 is MNHEY and CDR2 SVGEGT. The V and J ends lost 5 bases and 5 bases, in that order; junction bases with no gene match: 5. This CDR3 is 13 amino acids long. Here the CDR3 reads CASSGTRAHEQYF. The CDR3 DNA reads as TGTGCCAGCAGTGGGACTAGAGCCCACGAGCAGTACTTC.

The chain carries TRBV27 and TRBJ2-3; D not resolved. Germline-derived CDR1 and CDR2 are MNHEY and SMNVEV (reference sequence). V shed 0 bases and J shed 2 bases, with 6 bases lying between them. CDR3 size: 14 residues. The CDR3 bases are TGTGCCAGCAGTTTATCCCTCCCCACAGATACGCAGTATTTT. Translated, it gives CASSLSLPTDTQYF.

The chain has TRBV6-2 or TRBV6-3 and TRBJ1-5; a possible D gene is TRBD1 (6 bases). The CDR3 has 14 residues. Per germline, CDR1 MNHEY and CDR2 SVGEGT. V lost 4 bases, J lost 6 bases, and 13 bases lay in between. The CDR3 DNA is TGTGCCAGCAGTTCACAGGGCCCGGCTCAGCCCCAGCATTTT. Its translation is CASSSQGPAQPQHF.

The rearrangement joins TRBV19 to TRBJ2-3, with a tentative D call TRBD2 (5 bases). V lost 5 bases and J 4 bases, leaving 13 bases between the germline ends. The CDR3 is made up of 14 amino acids. Germline loops: CDR1 LNHDA, CDR2 SQIVND (reference sequence). CDR3 protein: CASSYGVMADTQYF. In nucleotides, the CDR3 is TGTGCCAGTAGTTACGGGGTAATGGCAGATACGCAGTATTTT.

This clonotype has a handful of counts. V and J are TRBV28 and TRBJ2-3; D may be TRBD2 (5 bases). This CDR3 spans 16 amino acids. V lost 2 bases and J 0 bases, leaving 12 bases between the germline ends. In germline, CDR1 is MDHEN, CDR2 SYDVKM. The CDR3 nucleotides read TGTGCCAGCAGTTTAAGCGGAGCCGCTAGCACAGATACGCAGTATTTT. The encoded protein is CASSLSGAASTDTQYF.

This chain uses TRBV20-1 with TRBJ1-4; D remains ambiguous. The germline V gene has CDR1 DFQATT and CDR2 SNEGSKA (reference sequence). The CDR3 runs to 15 residues. Trimming removed 0 bases from V and 5 bases from J, with 13 bases in between. In DNA, the CDR3 is TGCAGTGCTAGAGATAGGGTCAACTCGAATGAAAAACTGTTTTTT. It translates to CSARDRVNSNEKLFF.

The V gene is TRBV5-1, the J gene TRBJ2-7, with D tentatively TRBD1 (8 bases). The CDR3 has 14 amino acids. The germline V gene has CDR1 SGHRS and CDR2 YFSETQ. The V end was cut by 0 bases, the J end by 5 bases, with 12 bases between. The CDR3 bases are TGCGCCAGCAGCTTGGGACAGGGGACTAACGAGCAGTACGTC. Encoded protein: CASSLGQGTNEQYV.

This clonotype showed up just a few times. V is TRBV29-1 and J is TRBJ2-3; a weak D match, TRBD2 (5 bases). CDR1 and CDR2 (germline): SQVTM, ANQGSEA. The CDR3 length is 13 residues. V was shortened by 8 bases and J by 4 bases, with 16 bases between the two germline ends. The CDR3 sequence: CSSRVGVPDTQYF. CDR3 bases: TGCAGCTCAAGAGTCGGGGTACCAGATACGCAGTATTTT.

This clonotype came up a few times. The CDR3: CSAMGTQLGHDTQYF. The CDR3 bases are TGCAGTGCCATGGGTACTCAACTTGGCCATGATACGCAGTATTTT. The J gene is TRBJ2-3, the V gene TRBV20-1; D is unclear. Germline CDR1 and CDR2: DFQATT and SNEGSKA (reference sequence). CDR3 length equals 15 residues. Trimming pared 6 bases from V and 6 bases from J, leaving 22 bases between.

There are many counts of this clonotype. The chain carries TRBV15 and TRBJ2-1, with D hard to call. Germline V gene sequence: CDR1 LNHNV, CDR2 YYDKDF (reference sequence). V lost 4 bases and J lost 5, with 15 bases in between. The CDR3 covers 15 residues. The CDR3 loop reads CATSIRLLEDNEQFF. The CDR3 DNA sequence: TGTGCCACCAGCATTCGACTCCTCGAGGACAATGAGCAGTTCTTC.

The table lists this clonotype with a few counts. The chain recombines TRBV27 with TRBJ2-3; 8 bases align to TRBD2. This CDR3 is 17 amino acids long. The germline V gene encodes CDR1 MNHEY and CDR2 SMNVEV (reference sequence). Germline trimming cut 5 bases from V and 1 base from J; bases unmatched to any gene: 11. CDR3 coding DNA: TGTGCCAGCAGTCCGGGGGGAGTGCGGGGGGGCACAGATACGCAGTATTTT. Amino acids: CASSPGGVRGGTDTQYF.

V usage is TRBV23-1 and J usage is TRBJ1-1, with 7 bases lining up with TRBD1. TRBV23-1 qualifies as an ORF whose function is uncertain. CDR3 size: 14 residues. V lost 4 bases and J lost 3; bases outside the gene matches: 5. The CDR3 here is CASSRAGGHTEAFF. The CDR3 region has the DNA TGCGCCAGCAGTCGGGCAGGGGGGCACACTGAAGCTTTCTTT.